One sample yielded the 10 T cell receptor beta chains listed below, sequenced in a study of blood T cell repertoires in COVID-19. Only in-frame clones appear in the TCRdb table, and some are missing; sequencing was by immunoSEQ multiplex PCR. The sample lists around 200,000 clones, over 80% seen once, with 0.95% to 1.5% in the top ten. The sequenced sample was peripheral blood. The receptor source for this set is a woman in her thirties with COVID-19, enrolled during active disease.

This clone was recorded a few times. The V call is TRBV9, the J call TRBJ1-1; no definite D call. V was clipped by 3 bases and J by 11 bases, with 14 bases between them. This CDR3 has 12 residues. CDR1 and CDR2 from the germline V gene are SGDLS and YYNGEE. DNA of the CDR3: TGTGCCAGCAGCGGGTGGGAGGATTTGGCTTTCTTT. Amino acids: CASSGWEDLAFF.

V and J are TRBV3-1 (or the pseudogene TRBV3-2) and TRBJ1-2; D gene uncertain. CDR3 size: 11 residues. Germline V gene sequence: CDR1 LGHDT, CDR2 YNNKEL (reference sequence). The V end was cut by 5 bases, the J end by 7 bases, with 8 bases between. The CDR3 bases are TGTGCCAGCAGCGCGCGGGGTGGCTACACCTTC. Its translation is CASSARGGYTF.

The chain employs TRBV27 and TRBJ1-1; D is ambiguous. This CDR3 contains 12 residues. Deletions cut 5 bases from V and 5 bases from J, with 9 bases between. Germline V lookup: CDR1 MNHEY, CDR2 SMNVEV (reference sequence). Here the CDR3 reads CASSGGRTEAFF. CDR3 DNA sequence: TGTGCCAGCAGTGGAGGGAGGACTGAAGCTTTCTTT.

The sample holds a few counts of this clone. The J gene is TRBJ2-5, the V gene TRBV5-4, with D tentatively TRBD1 (6 bases). CDR1 SGHNT and CDR2 YYREEE come from the germline V gene (reference sequence). The CDR3 runs to 15 residues. Trimming took 0 bases from V and 4 from J, leaving 13 bases between them. The CDR3 spells CASSLAGSGAETQYF. The CDR3 DNA reads TGTGCCAGCAGCTTGGCCGGCTCAGGGGCAGAGACCCAGTACTTC.

This clone was seen a handful of times. The chain uses TRBV6-6 and TRBJ1-2, with a weak D call TRBD1 (6 bases). The CDR3 contains 16 residues. The V and J ends lost 2 bases and 0 bases respectively, with 13 bases between them. Germline V CDR1 and CDR2: MNHNY, SVGAGI (reference sequence). CDR3 DNA sequence: TGTGCCAGCAGTTACGATCAGGGGAGAACTAACTATGGCTACACCTTC. Its protein product is CASSYDQGRTNYGYTF.

This chain connects TRBV4-1 to TRBJ1-2, with D unresolved. Germline-derived CDR1 and CDR2 are MGHRA and YSYEKL. This CDR3 has 15 residues. Between the trimmed V and J ends, which lost 1 base and 6 bases, there was a span of 15 bases. In nucleotides, the CDR3 is TGCGCCAGCAGCCAAGTCCATGAGGGCGCCGATGGCTACACCTTC. Protein: CASSQVHEGADGYTF.

Here the CDR3 reads CASSLPGQGVKFF. The CDR3 DNA is TGTGCCAGCAGCTTACCCGGACAGGGGGTAAAGTTCTTC. The gene calls are TRBV7-9 and TRBJ2-1, with 10 bases matching TRBD1. CDR3 size: 13 residues. The trim removed 2 bases at V and 14 bases at J, leaving 6 bases unmatched. From germline, CDR1 is SEHNR and CDR2 FQNEAQ (reference sequence).

This clone was detected only a few times. The gene calls are TRBV10-3 and TRBJ1-4; 9 bases fit TRBD1. CDR1 is ENHRY and CDR2 is SYGVKD in the germline V gene. The V gene end was trimmed by 3 bases and the J gene end by 0 bases; junction bases not matched to a gene: 5. The CDR3 totals 17 residues. The CDR3 spells CAISEGTGPATNEKLFF. CDR3 bases: TGTGCCATCAGTGAAGGGACAGGGCCTGCAACTAATGAAAAACTGTTTTTT.

This rearrangement joins TRBV5-1 to TRBJ1-1; 7 bases are shared with TRBD1. Trimming at V came to 4 bases and at J to 0 bases, leaving 3 bases not matched to a gene. CDR1 SGHRS and CDR2 YFSETQ come from the germline V gene. The CDR3 sequence is 14 residues long. Written as DNA, the CDR3 is TGCGCCAGCAGCATGGGACAGATGAACACTGAAGCTTTCTTT. Translation: CASSMGQMNTEAFF.

Turning to this clone: The junction departs from the called germline gene at one end, perhaps through a read error. The CDR3 nucleotides are TGTGCCAGCAGCCAAGATCCCGCAGGGCCTACCACCTTC. It specifies CASSQDPAGPTTF. The V and J genes are TRBV3-1 (or the pseudogene TRBV3-2) and TRBJ2-7; TRBD1 is a possible D gene (5 bases). Germline values: CDR1 LGHDT, CDR2 YNNKEL (reference sequence). This CDR3 region has 13 residues.